This T cell receptor (beta chain) comes out of a study of technical replicates of blood from a handful of donors. Clones were read by immunoSEQ multiplex PCR, and TCRdb kept only the in-frame ones, dropping some. The table lists 91,000 or so clones, 95% of them singletons. The CDR3 has 15 residues. V was clipped by 5 bases and J by 5 bases; unmatched bases: 7. CDR1 is SGHAT, CDR2 FQNNGV, per germline. The sequenced material came from T cells isolated from PBMCs. This TCR came from a human donor in good health. The rearrangement links TRBV11-2 to TRBJ2-1; TRBD2 agrees at 9 bases. The CDR3 reads CASSPRLADHNEQFF. The CDR3 DNA sequence: TGTGCCAGCAGCCCAAGACTAGCGGACCACAATGAGCAGTTCTTC.